This T cell receptor (beta chain) came from a study of T cell repertoires in cytomegalovirus infection. Background on the study: Matching HLA type, along with CMV infection, was indicated by public TCR beta signatures. Whole-study findings and limits: Carriers of CMV plus the relevant HLA were identified by cumulative public TCR beta family frequency. The response measured ex vivo was dominated by TCR beta clonotypes (HLA-C-restricted and CMV-specific).

In germline, CDR1 is DFQATT, CDR2 SNEGSKA (reference sequence). The germline V and J ends were trimmed by 6 bases and 0 bases, with 14 bases remaining between them. The CDR3 loop spans 15 amino acids. Details on this clonotype: Its target is unknown.

TCRdb reprocessed the reads via MiXCR and lists one record per CDR3 protein. This table has around 450,000 distinct CDR3 sequences, 25% to 40% appearing once. The J gene is TRBJ2-2, the V gene TRBV20-1; the D is unclear. This clonotype was sampled from a human donor in good health (CMV status not recorded). Some clones in this sample may be carry-over from other donors' samples. Source material: PBMCs. The CDR3 protein is CSARTVEANTGELFF. As DNA, the CDR3 is TGCAGTGCCAGGACCGTTGAGGCGAACACCGGGGAGCTGTTTTTT.